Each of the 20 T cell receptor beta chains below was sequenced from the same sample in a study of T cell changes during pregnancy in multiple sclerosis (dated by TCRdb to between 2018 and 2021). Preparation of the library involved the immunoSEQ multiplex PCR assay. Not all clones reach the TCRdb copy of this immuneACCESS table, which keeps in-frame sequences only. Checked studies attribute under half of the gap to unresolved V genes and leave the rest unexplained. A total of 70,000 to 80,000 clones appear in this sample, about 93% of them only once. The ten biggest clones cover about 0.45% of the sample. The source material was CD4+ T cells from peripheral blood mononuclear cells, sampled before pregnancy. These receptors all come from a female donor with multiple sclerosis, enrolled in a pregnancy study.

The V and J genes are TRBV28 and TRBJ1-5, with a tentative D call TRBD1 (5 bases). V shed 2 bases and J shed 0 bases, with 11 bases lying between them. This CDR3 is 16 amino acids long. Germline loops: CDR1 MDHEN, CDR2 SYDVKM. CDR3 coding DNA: TGTGCCAGCAGTTTAGTGGCAGGGCTTAGCAATCAGCCCCAGCATTTT. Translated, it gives CASSLVAGLSNQPQHF.

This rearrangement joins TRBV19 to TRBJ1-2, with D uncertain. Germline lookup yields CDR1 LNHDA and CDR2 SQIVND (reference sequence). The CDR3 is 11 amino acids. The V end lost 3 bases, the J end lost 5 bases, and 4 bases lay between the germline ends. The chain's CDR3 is CASSIGYGYTF. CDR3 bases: TGTGCCAGTAGTATCGGGTATGGCTACACCTTC.

CDR3 DNA sequence: TGTGCCAGCTCAGTGGACAGGGGGTCTTACGAGCAGTACTTC. This sequence encodes CASSVDRGSYEQYF. The rearrangement joins TRBV18 to TRBJ2-7, with 10 bases matching TRBD1. The germline CDR1 and CDR2 sequences are KGHSH and LQKENI. The CDR3 is 14 residues long. V lost 5 bases to trimming and J lost 4 bases; unmatched junction nucleotides: 5.

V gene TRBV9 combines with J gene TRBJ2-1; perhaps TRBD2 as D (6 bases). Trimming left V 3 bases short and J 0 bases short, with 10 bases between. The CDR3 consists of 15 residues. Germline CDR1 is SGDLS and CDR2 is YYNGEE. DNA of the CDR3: TGTGCCAGCAGCGACGGAGGGAGCTCCTACAATGAGCAGTTCTTC. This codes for CASSDGGSSYNEQFF.

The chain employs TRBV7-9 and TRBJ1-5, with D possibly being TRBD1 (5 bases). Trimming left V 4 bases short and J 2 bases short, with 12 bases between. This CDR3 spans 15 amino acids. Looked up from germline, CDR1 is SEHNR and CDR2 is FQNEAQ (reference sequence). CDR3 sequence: CASSSTEGGNQPQHF. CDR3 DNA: TGTGCCAGCAGCTCGACAGAAGGAGGCAATCAGCCCCAGCATTTT.

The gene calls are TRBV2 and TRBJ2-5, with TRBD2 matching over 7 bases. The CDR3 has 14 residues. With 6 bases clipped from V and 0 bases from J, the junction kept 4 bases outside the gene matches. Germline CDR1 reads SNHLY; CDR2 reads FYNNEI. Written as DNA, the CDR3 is TGTGCCAGCAGAGCGGGACTTTACCAAGAGACCCAGTACTTC. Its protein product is CASRAGLYQETQYF.

The DNA of the CDR3 is TGTGCCAGTAGTGTGACTAGCGTCAACAACGAGCAGTACTTC. This sequence encodes CASSVTSVNNEQYF. V gene TRBV19 combines with J gene TRBJ2-7, with 8 positions matching TRBD2. Unmatched junction bases numbered 8, after V lost 5 bases and J lost 5 bases. Per germline, CDR1 LNHDA and CDR2 SQIVND (reference sequence). The CDR3 is 14 residues long.

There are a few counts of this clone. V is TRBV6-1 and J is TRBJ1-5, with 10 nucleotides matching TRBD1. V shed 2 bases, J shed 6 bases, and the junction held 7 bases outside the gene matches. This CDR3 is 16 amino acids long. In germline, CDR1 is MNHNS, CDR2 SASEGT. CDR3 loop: CASSEQRTGGVQPQHF. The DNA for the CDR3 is TGTGCCAGCAGTGAACAAAGGACAGGGGGTGTTCAGCCCCAGCATTTT.

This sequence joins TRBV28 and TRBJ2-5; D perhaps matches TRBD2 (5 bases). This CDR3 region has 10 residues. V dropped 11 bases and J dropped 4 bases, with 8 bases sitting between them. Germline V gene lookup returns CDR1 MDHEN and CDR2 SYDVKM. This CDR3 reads CAAAGETQYF. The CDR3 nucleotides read TGTGCCGCCGCGGGAGAGACCCAGTACTTC. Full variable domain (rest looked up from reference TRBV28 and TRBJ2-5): DVKVTQSSRYLVKRTGEKVFLECVQDMDHENMFWYRQDPGLGLRLIYFSYDVKMKEKGDIPEGYSVSREKKERFSLILESASTNQTSMYLCAAAGETQYFGPGTRLLVL.

The CDR3 DNA reads as TGTGCCAGCAGTTTATGGCCGGAGCGATGGACAGATACGCAGTATTTT. This gives the protein CASSLWPERWTDTQYF. The chain is built from TRBV28 and TRBJ2-3; D not resolved. CDR1 is MDHEN and CDR2 is SYDVKM in the germline V gene. V gave up 0 bases and J gave up 3 bases, with 13 bases separating them. The CDR3 totals 16 residues.

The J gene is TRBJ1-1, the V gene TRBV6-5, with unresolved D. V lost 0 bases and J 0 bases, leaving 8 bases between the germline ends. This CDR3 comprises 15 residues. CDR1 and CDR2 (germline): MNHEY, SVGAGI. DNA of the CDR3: TGTGCCAGCAGTTACTCGGCAGTGATGAACACTGAAGCTTTCTTT. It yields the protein CASSYSAVMNTEAFF.

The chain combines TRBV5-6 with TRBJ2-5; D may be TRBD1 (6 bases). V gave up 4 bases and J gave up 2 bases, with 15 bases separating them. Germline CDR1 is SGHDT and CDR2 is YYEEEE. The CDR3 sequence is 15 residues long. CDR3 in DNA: TGTGCCAGCAGCCAACCCCGACAGGCTCAAGAGACCCAGTACTTC. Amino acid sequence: CASSQPRQAQETQYF.

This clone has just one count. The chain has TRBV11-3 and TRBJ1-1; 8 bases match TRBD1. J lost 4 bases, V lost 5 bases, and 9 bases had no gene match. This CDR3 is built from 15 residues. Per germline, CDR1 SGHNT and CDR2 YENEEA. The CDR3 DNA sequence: TGTGCCAGCAGCACATCCTCAGGGGGCGGCACTGAAGCTTTCTTT. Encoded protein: CASSTSSGGGTEAFF. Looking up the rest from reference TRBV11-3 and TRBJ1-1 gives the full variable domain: EAGVVQSPRYKIIEKKQPVAFWCNPISGHNTLYWYLQNLGQGPELLIRYENEEAVDDSQLPKDRFSAERLKGVDSTLKIQPAELGDSAVYLCASSTSSGGGTEAFFGQGTRLTVV.

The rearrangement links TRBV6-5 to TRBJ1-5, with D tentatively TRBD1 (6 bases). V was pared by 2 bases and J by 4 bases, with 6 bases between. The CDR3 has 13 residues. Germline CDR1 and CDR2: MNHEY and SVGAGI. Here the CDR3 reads CASSYTGNQPQHF. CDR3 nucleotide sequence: TGTGCCAGCAGTTACACAGGGAATCAGCCCCAGCATTTT.

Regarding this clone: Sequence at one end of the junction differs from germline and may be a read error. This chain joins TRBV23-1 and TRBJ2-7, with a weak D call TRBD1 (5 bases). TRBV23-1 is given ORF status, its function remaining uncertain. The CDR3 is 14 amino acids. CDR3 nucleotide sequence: TGCGCCAGCAGTCACCGACCGGACATGACACCCCCACACTTC. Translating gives CASSHRPDMTPPHF.

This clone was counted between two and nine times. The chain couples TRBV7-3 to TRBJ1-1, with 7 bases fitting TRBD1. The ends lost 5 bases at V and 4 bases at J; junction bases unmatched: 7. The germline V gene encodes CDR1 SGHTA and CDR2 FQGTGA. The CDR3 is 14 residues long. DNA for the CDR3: TGTGCCAGCAGCCTGTCAGGGGGAGTCACTGAAGCTTTCTTT. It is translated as CASSLSGGVTEAFF. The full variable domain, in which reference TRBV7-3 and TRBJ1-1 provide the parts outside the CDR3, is GAGVSQTPSNKVTEKGKYVELRCDPISGHTALYWYRQSLGQGPEFLIYFQGTGAADDSGLPNDRFFAVRPEGSVSTLKIQRTERGDSAVYLCASSLSGGVTEAFFGQGTRLTVV.

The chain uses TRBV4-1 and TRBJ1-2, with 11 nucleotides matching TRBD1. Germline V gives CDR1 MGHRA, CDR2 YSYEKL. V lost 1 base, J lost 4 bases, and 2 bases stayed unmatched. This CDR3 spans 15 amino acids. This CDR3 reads CASSQGDRGGYGYTF. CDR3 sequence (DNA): TGCGCCAGCAGCCAAGGGGACAGGGGGGGCTATGGCTACACCTTC.

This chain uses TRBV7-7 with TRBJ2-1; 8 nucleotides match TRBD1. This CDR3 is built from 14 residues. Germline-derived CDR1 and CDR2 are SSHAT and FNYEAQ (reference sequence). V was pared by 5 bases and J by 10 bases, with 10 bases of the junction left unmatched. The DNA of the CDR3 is TGTGCCAGCAGCCCAGGGGGCCGCGGAGGGGAGCAGTTCTTC. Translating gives CASSPGGRGGEQFF.

CDR3 sequence reads: CASSSSSTGEQFF. In nucleotides, the CDR3 is TGCGCCAGCAGTTCCTCCTCGACGGGTGAGCAGTTCTTC. The gene calls are TRBV5-1 and TRBJ2-1; D gene uncertain. This CDR3 is 13 amino acids long. CDR1 is SGHRS and CDR2 is YFSETQ in the germline V gene. V lost 5 bases and J lost 9, with 15 bases in between.

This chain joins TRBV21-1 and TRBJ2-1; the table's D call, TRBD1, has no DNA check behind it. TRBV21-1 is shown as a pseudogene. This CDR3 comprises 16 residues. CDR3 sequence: CARTQSPGQQHNEQFF. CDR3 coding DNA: TGTGCCAGAACTCAAAGTCCGGGACAGCAACACAATGAGCAGTTCTTC.